This TCR beta chain was recovered during a study of shared clonotypes between healthy human individuals. As for the study in general: Each donor had three CD4 naive, three CD4 memory, two CD8 naive and one CD8 memory plate. The study's findings and limits: The study found about 5% of naive CD4 clonotypes shared across a handful of donors.

The CDR3 length is 13 residues. CDR1 is MDHEN and CDR2 is SYDVKM in the germline V gene. With 9 bases removed from V and 5 bases from J, the gap between germline ends came to 16 bases. The count of this clone is one. Its specificity is not known. Measured with immunoSEQ multiplex PCR; TCRdb has only the in-frame clones, and not every one. Among about 2.4 million clones listed, 93% were seen once. Splitting of CD4+ cells produced CD45RA+ naive and CD45RA-negative memory subsets. The clonotype originates from a man in his late teens or twenties in good health. Some clones in this sample may be carry-over from other donors' samples. Material for sequencing was naive CD4+ T cells from PBMCs. Subset defined: CD45RA+ positively selected. The chain employs TRBV28 and TRBJ1-1, with a tentative D call TRBD1 (6 bases). CDR3 nucleotides: TGTGCCAGTCAAACAGGGATTTGGACTGAAGCTTTCTTT. It codes for CASQTGIWTEAFF.